This TCR beta chain was obtained from a study of blood T cell repertoires in COVID-19. For the study at large: COVID-19 samples from acute and convalescent phases originated in the United States, Italy and Spain. Sources were T cells, B-cell-depleted T cells, or PBMCs; the material itself was cDNA or gDNA.

While infection was still active, Seattle patients were enrolled and then followed longitudinally. CDR1 and CDR2 (germline): SGHRS, YFSETQ. The germline V and J ends were trimmed by 0 bases and 4 bases, with 8 bases remaining between them. The CDR3 length is 15 residues. As processed by the authors: The assay estimated nucleated cells by amplifying reference gene primers. The protocol was immunoSEQ multiplex PCR, while the TCRdb copy is restricted to in-frame clones and leaves out a portion. That table gives V, J and clone size, and the DNA gave D and trimming. There are around 260,000 clones in the sample; about 89% occur only once, and 2% to 2.5% lies in the top ten.

The V call is TRBV5-1, the J call TRBJ2-6, with D uncertain. This TCR was sampled from a woman aged 25-40 years with COVID-19, enrolled during active disease. Sequenced input: peripheral blood. The CDR3, as DNA: TGCGCCAGCAGCTTGGAAGAGTCCGGGGCCAACGTCCTGACTTTC. Protein sequence: CASSLEESGANVLTF.